These 14 T cell receptor beta chains share one sample of origin, sequenced in a study of cytomegalovirus exposure and HLA in healthy donors. The study ran its PCR with 60 Vbeta and 13 Jbeta primers. Clones were read by immunoSEQ multiplex PCR, and TCRdb kept only the in-frame ones, dropping some. The sample holds over 250,000 clones; about 75% are singletons and the top ten take roughly 2.4%. Sequencing was done on a sample of PBMCs. These receptors were obtained from a female donor in good health and CMV-seronegative.

DNA for the CDR3: TGTGCCAGCAGTTACTCGGGGACAGGGCAGAACGAGCAGTACTTC. Translated, it gives CASSYSGTGQNEQYF. J is TRBJ2-7 and V is TRBV6-5, with 9 bases matching TRBD1. V was clipped by 0 bases and J by 5 bases; unmatched bases: 5. CDR1 is MNHEY and CDR2 is SVGAGI in the germline V gene. CDR3 length: 15 amino acids.

This clone appeared a single time. The chain employs TRBV5-6 and TRBJ2-7, with D possibly being TRBD2 (6 bases). The CDR3 is 14 amino acids. The germline V gene encodes CDR1 SGHDT and CDR2 YYEEEE. Trimming stripped 3 bases from V and 3 bases from J, with 13 bases between. Written as DNA, the CDR3 is TGTGCCAGCAGCTCCGGGACTCTGGTCTACGAGCAGTACTTC. It encodes CASSSGTLVYEQYF.

This clone was found a few times. The V and J genes are TRBV6-1 and TRBJ1-6; D is undetermined. Germline V lookup: CDR1 MNHNS, CDR2 SASEGT. Trimming left V 6 bases short and J 2 bases short, with 11 bases between. The CDR3 consists of 15 residues. In DNA form, the CDR3 reads TGTGCCAGCAGCGGCGGGAACCCCTATAATTCACCCCTCCACTTT. Translation gives CASSGGNPYNSPLHF.

The chain carries TRBV7-8 and TRBJ2-6, with a possible D match to TRBD1 (6 bases). Germline lookup yields CDR1 SGHVS and CDR2 FQNEAQ. Trimming took 4 bases from V and 0 from J, leaving 16 bases between them. This CDR3 is 18 amino acids long. DNA for the CDR3: TGTGCCAGCAGCTCTTGGGGCAGGGGTTTCTCTGGGGCCAACGTCCTGACTTTC. Protein sequence: CASSSWGRGFSGANVLTF.

The chain's CDR3 is CASSVGARMGTEAFF. The CDR3 coding sequence is TGTGCCAGCAGTGTAGGGGCGCGGATGGGCACTGAAGCTTTCTTT. The J gene is TRBJ1-1, the V gene TRBV2; weak D call: TRBD1 (5 bases). The CDR3 consists of 15 residues. CDR1 and CDR2 from the germline V gene are SNHLY and FYNNEI. With 4 bases removed from V and 4 bases from J, the gap between germline ends came to 16 bases.

The chain recombines TRBV15 with TRBJ1-3, with no clear D. The CDR3 has 15 amino acids. The V and J ends lost 0 bases and 3 bases respectively, with 9 bases between them. The V gene's germline CDR1 is LNHNV and CDR2 YYDKDF (reference sequence). The CDR3 DNA reads as TGTGCCACCAGCAGAGAAGCCCACTTTGGAAACACCATATATTTT. It yields the protein CATSREAHFGNTIYF.

The count of this clone is one. The CDR3: CASSWGGSNEQFF. Here the CDR3 DNA reads TGCGCCAGCAGCTGGGGCGGGAGCAATGAGCAGTTCTTC. The chain couples TRBV4-1 to TRBJ2-1; TRBD2 matches at 7 bases. The V segment lost 5 bases and the J segment 6 bases; nucleotides outside the gene matches: 4. The CDR3 length is 13 residues. Germline lookup yields CDR1 MGHRA and CDR2 YSYEKL.

The sample holds a few counts of this clone. As DNA, the CDR3 is TGTGCCAGCAGCGTGGAAGCGGGCCTTGGGGAGACCCAGTACTTC. The encoded protein is CASSVEAGLGETQYF. This chain joins TRBV9 and TRBJ2-5; possibly TRBD2 for D (6 bases). Germline lookup yields CDR1 SGDLS and CDR2 YYNGEE. V gave up 2 bases and J gave up 5 bases, with 16 bases separating them. There are 15 residues in the CDR3.

This clone has just a few counts. The genes are TRBV6-1 and TRBJ2-7; D unclear. In germline, CDR1 is MNHNS, CDR2 SASEGT. The CDR3 is 13 residues long. V was shortened by 8 bases and J by 4 bases, with 15 bases between the two germline ends. In DNA, the CDR3 is TGTGCCAGCGGATACCTGGGCCCGTACGAGCAGTACTTC. It translates to CASGYLGPYEQYF.

V usage is TRBV6-5 and J usage is TRBJ2-5; perhaps TRBD1 as D (6 bases). The CDR3 has 13 amino acids. Per germline, CDR1 MNHEY and CDR2 SVGAGI. V was trimmed by 6 bases and J by 1 base, leaving 9 bases between them. The CDR3 protein is CASRTDSQETQYF. The CDR3, as DNA: TGTGCCAGCAGAACGGACAGCCAAGAGACCCAGTACTTC.

This chain links TRBV7-2 with TRBJ2-5; D call uncertain. The CDR3 consists of 15 residues. Germline V CDR1 and CDR2: SGHTA, FQGNSA. The V end lost 1 base, the J end lost 2 bases, and 11 bases lay between the germline ends. The CDR3 reads CASSLVLGRQETQYF. The CDR3 DNA reads TGTGCCAGCAGCTTAGTACTGGGCAGACAAGAGACCCAGTACTTC.

In this sample, this clone turned up once. The chain uses TRBV6-5 and TRBJ2-1; 7 nucleotides line up with TRBD1. The CDR3 contains 13 residues. V trimming: 5 bases; J trimming: 8 bases; junction bases outside the gene matches: 6. Per the germline V gene, CDR1 is MNHEY and CDR2 is SVGAGI. The CDR3 bases are TGTGCCAGCAGTCGCACCACAGGGGATGAGCAGTTCTTC. Translated: CASSRTTGDEQFF.

CDR3 sequence reads: CASSLRGRTDTQYF. Written as DNA, the CDR3 is TGTGCCAGCAGCTTAAGGGGGCGGACAGATACGCAGTATTTT. The V gene is TRBV7-9, the J gene TRBJ2-3; 7 positions match TRBD1. The CDR3 length is 14 residues. Germline assignment: CDR1 SEHNR and CDR2 FQNEAQ (reference sequence). With 2 bases clipped from V and 3 bases from J, the junction kept 2 bases outside the gene matches.

V is TRBV9 and J is TRBJ2-3, with 7 bases aligning to TRBD2. The ends lost 0 bases at V and 5 bases at J; junction bases unmatched: 12. This CDR3 is built from 17 residues. In germline, CDR1 is SGDLS, CDR2 YYNGEE. The DNA for the CDR3 is TGTGCCAGCAGCGTAGCTGGTTCGGGAGGATGGGAAGATACGCAGTATTTT. This gives the protein CASSVAGSGGWEDTQYF.